This T cell receptor (beta chain) comes out of a study of cytomegalovirus exposure and HLA in healthy donors. Findings of the study overall: TCR beta V segments were, for the most part, productive about 87% or about 30% of the time in an earlier analysis. In a later analysis, TCR beta V- and J-gene trimming was associated with a missense DCLRE1C variant.

Everyone who donated was a healthy bone marrow donor. Comment on this clone: Its antigen remains unknown.

PCR involved 60 Vbeta and 13 Jbeta primers. Here immunoSEQ multiplex PCR was the method, and the copy in TCRdb shows in-frame clones only, minus some. The sample includes approximately 170,000 clones, 75% to 90% of them seen just once. CDR3 length equals 16 residues. V shed 4 bases, J shed 5 bases, and the junction held 13 bases outside the gene matches. Germline V gene data show CDR1 as SGHRS and CDR2 as YFSETQ. This clonotype originated in a human donor in good health. Sequenced: PBMCs. The chain has TRBV5-1 and TRBJ2-5; 8 bases agree with TRBD2. CDR3 DNA sequence: TGCGCCAGCAGCCCGGGAGGGGACAAGGATAGGGAGACCCAGTACTTC. Protein product: CASSPGGDKDRETQYF.